This T cell receptor beta chain was captured in a study of blood T cell repertoires in COVID-19. Study context: PBMCs, B-cell-depleted T cells, or T cells provided the cDNA or gDNA that made up the material.

CDR3 size: 16 residues. After removal of 3 bases from V and 2 bases from J, the junction contained 5 bases not matched to a gene. Germline V gene lookup returns CDR1 KGHSH and CDR2 LQKENI. In the original workflow: For nucleated cells, counts were estimated from reference gene primer amplification. Produced via immunoSEQ multiplex PCR; TCRdb's table is partial and in-frame only. V and J calls and clone size are those listed in that table; D and trimming were worked out from the DNA. Of 200,000 to 300,000 clones listed, 70% to 90% are singletons. This TCR came from a woman under 40 with acute or convalescent COVID-19. J is TRBJ2-3 and V is TRBV18; TRBD2 agrees at 10 bases. Sequenced sample: peripheral blood. For the CDR3, the DNA is TGTGCCAGCTCACCGATAGCGGGAGGTCTCACAGATACGCAGTATTTT. Its protein is CASSPIAGGLTDTQYF.